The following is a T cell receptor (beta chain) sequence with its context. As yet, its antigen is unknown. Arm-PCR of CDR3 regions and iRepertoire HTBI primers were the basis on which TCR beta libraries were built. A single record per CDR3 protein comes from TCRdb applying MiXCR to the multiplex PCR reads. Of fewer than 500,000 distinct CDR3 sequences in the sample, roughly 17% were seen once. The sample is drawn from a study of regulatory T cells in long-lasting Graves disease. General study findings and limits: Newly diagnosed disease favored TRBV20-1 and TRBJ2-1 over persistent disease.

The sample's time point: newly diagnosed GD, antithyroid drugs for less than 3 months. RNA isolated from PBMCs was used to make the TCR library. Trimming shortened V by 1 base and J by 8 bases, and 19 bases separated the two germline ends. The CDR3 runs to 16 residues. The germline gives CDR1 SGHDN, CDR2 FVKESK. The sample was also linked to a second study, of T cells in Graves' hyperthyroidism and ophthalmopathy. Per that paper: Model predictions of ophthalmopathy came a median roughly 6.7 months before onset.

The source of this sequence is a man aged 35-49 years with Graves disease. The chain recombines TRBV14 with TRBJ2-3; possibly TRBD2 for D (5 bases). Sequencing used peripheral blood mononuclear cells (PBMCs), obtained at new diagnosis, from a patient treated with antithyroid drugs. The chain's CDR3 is CASSQGSSRGPGTQYF. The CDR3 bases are TGTGCCAGCAGCCAAGGAAGCAGTAGAGGGCCGGGTACGCAGTATTTT.